The 30 T cell receptor beta chains reported below all come from one sample, sequenced in a study of technical replicates of blood from several donors. Generated by immunoSEQ multiplex PCR, the TCRdb table keeps only in-frame clones and is missing some. The sample consists of roughly 85,000 clones, nearly 95% of them appearing once. Sequences were obtained from T cells isolated from PBMCs. Receptors originate from a human donor in good health.

This chain links TRBV5-1 with TRBJ2-3, with a weak D call TRBD2 (5 bases). This CDR3 is 14 amino acids long. CDR1 and CDR2 from the germline V gene are SGHRS and YFSETQ. With 4 bases removed from V and 8 bases from J, the gap between germline ends came to 17 bases. CDR3 sequence reads: CASSQRQGRGTQYF. CDR3 sequence (DNA): TGCGCCAGCAGCCAAAGGCAAGGTCGGGGTACGCAGTATTTT.

This clone was detected once. The V gene is TRBV19, the J gene TRBJ1-2, with a tentative D call TRBD1 (6 bases). Germline V CDR1 and CDR2: LNHDA, SQIVND (reference sequence). The ends were cut back, 1 base at V and 5 bases at J, with 14 bases in the middle. The CDR3 sequence is 15 residues long. CDR3 residues: CASSIATGSWYGYTF. Here the CDR3 DNA reads TGTGCCAGTAGTATAGCAACAGGGAGTTGGTATGGCTACACCTTC.

This rearrangement joins TRBV2 to TRBJ2-5, with 8 nucleotides matching TRBD2. Germline loops: CDR1 SNHLY, CDR2 FYNNEI. J lost 6 bases, V lost 7 bases, and 19 bases had no gene match. The CDR3 is 17 amino acids. The CDR3 here is CASIGRPPAGVGKTQYF. In DNA, the CDR3 is TGTGCCAGCATAGGCCGCCCTCCAGCGGGAGTTGGGAAGACCCAGTACTTC.

This clone was seen a single time. The chain combines TRBV11-3 with TRBJ2-1; 13 bases map to TRBD2. The CDR3 runs 15 residues. The V and J ends lost 5 bases and 6 bases, in that order; junction bases with no gene match: 4. CDR1 and CDR2 from the germline V gene are SGHNT and YENEEA. CDR3 protein: CASSRTSGGANEQFF. As DNA, the CDR3 is TGTGCCAGCAGCCGCACTAGCGGGGGGGCCAATGAGCAGTTCTTC.

The genes are TRBV27 and TRBJ2-2, with D hard to call. With 2 bases removed from V and 4 bases from J, the gap between germline ends came to 5 bases. The CDR3 sequence is 13 residues long. Germline V CDR1 and CDR2: MNHEY, SMNVEV (reference sequence). The CDR3 region is CASSLLPTGELFF. The CDR3 coding sequence is TGTGCCAGCAGTTTACTACCCACCGGGGAGCTGTTTTTT.

The chain is built from TRBV6-5 and TRBJ2-2, with D possibly matching TRBD1 (5 bases). The CDR3 contains 14 residues. The V gene lost 6 bases and the J gene lost 5 bases, with 13 bases spanning the gap. CDR1 and CDR2 (germline): MNHEY, SVGAGI. As DNA, the CDR3 is TGTGCCAGCAGACGACAGTTTACGACCGGGGAGCTGTTTTTT. This translates into CASRRQFTTGELFF.

This rearrangement joins TRBV6-1 to TRBJ2-7, with D perhaps matching TRBD1 (5 bases). This CDR3 has 16 residues. Germline assignment: CDR1 MNHNS and CDR2 SASEGT. The ends were cut back, 4 bases at V and 5 bases at J, with 21 bases in the middle. The CDR3 region has the DNA TGTGCCAGCAGTGGGAGAAACAGGAACGTTAATAACGAGCAGTACTTC. The encoded protein is CASSGRNRNVNNEQYF.

The J gene is TRBJ2-3, the V gene TRBV19; maybe TRBD2 (7 bases). The germline V gene has CDR1 LNHDA and CDR2 SQIVND (reference sequence). CDR3 length: 16 amino acids. V was shortened by 3 bases and J by 7 bases, with 20 bases between the two germline ends. Here the CDR3 reads CASSIGGGAWSNTQYF. CDR3 in DNA: TGTGCCAGTAGTATTGGAGGGGGGGCTTGGTCAAATACGCAGTATTTT.

This clone came up once. The gene calls are TRBV27 and TRBJ1-1; maybe TRBD1 (5 bases). From germline, CDR1 is MNHEY and CDR2 SMNVEV (reference sequence). With 6 bases removed from V and 0 bases from J, the gap between germline ends came to 20 bases. This CDR3 is 17 amino acids long. The CDR3 loop reads CASRGRDGKSVNTEAFF. The CDR3 DNA reads TGTGCCAGCAGGGGGCGGGACGGGAAAAGCGTGAACACTGAAGCTTTCTTT.

The V call is TRBV5-1, the J call TRBJ2-3; 13 bases are a match to TRBD2. This CDR3 region has 17 residues. Germline assignment: CDR1 SGHRS and CDR2 YFSETQ. The junction had 4 bases not matched to a gene; V was cut back by 0 bases and J by 3 bases. CDR3: CASSLGLAGGGTDTQYF. As DNA, the CDR3 is TGCGCCAGCAGCTTGGGACTAGCGGGGGGAGGAACAGATACGCAGTATTTT.

This sequence joins TRBV11-2 and TRBJ2-7; 7 bases agree with TRBD1. Germline V gives CDR1 SGHAT, CDR2 FQNNGV. The junction had 5 bases not matched to a gene; V was cut back by 8 bases and J by 1 base. The CDR3 contains 13 residues. DNA for the CDR3: TGTGCCAGCCGACAGGGCAATTCCTACGAGCAGTACTTC. Amino acid sequence: CASRQGNSYEQYF.

The chain joins TRBV4-1 to TRBJ2-5, with 8 bases lining up with TRBD2. The V and J ends lost 2 bases and 5 bases, in that order; junction bases with no gene match: 10. CDR3 length equals 16 residues. The V gene's germline CDR1 is MGHRA and CDR2 YSYEKL. The CDR3 protein is CASSQKAGASGETQYF. DNA for the CDR3: TGCGCCAGCAGCCAAAAAGCGGGGGCATCCGGGGAGACCCAGTACTTC.

This chain uses TRBV2 with TRBJ1-2; the match to TRBD1 covers 8 bases. Germline CDR1 is SNHLY and CDR2 is FYNNEI. This CDR3 comprises 13 residues. J lost 8 bases, V lost 6 bases, and 8 bases had no gene match. This CDR3 reads CASSRQGSAGYTF. The CDR3 DNA follows: TGTGCCAGCAGCCGACAGGGGAGCGCGGGCTACACCTTC.

J is TRBJ1-1 and V is TRBV7-6; 10 nucleotides align to TRBD1. The germline gives CDR1 SGHVS, CDR2 FNYEAQ. With 5 bases clipped from V and 3 bases from J, the junction kept 3 bases outside the gene matches. The CDR3 totals 14 residues. CDR3 protein: CASSQGTGDTEAFF. DNA for the CDR3: TGTGCCAGCAGCCAAGGGACAGGGGACACTGAAGCTTTCTTT.

V usage is TRBV10-1 and J usage is TRBJ2-5; TRBD2 agrees at 11 bases. This CDR3 has 18 residues. V lost 4 bases to trimming and J lost 2 bases; unmatched junction nucleotides: 12. CDR1 is WNHNN, CDR2 SYGVQD, per germline (reference sequence). Here the CDR3 reads CASSVLAGEEGRQETQYF. The CDR3 DNA sequence: TGCGCCAGCAGTGTACTAGCGGGAGAGGAGGGCCGGCAAGAGACCCAGTACTTC.

The chain couples TRBV5-4 to TRBJ2-3, with TRBD2 matching over 10 bases. This CDR3 spans 15 amino acids. The germline gives CDR1 SGHNT, CDR2 YYREEE (reference sequence). Unmatched junction bases numbered 5, after V lost 3 bases and J lost 4 bases. CDR3: CASSSASGSSDTQYF. The DNA of the CDR3 is TGTGCCAGCAGCTCCGCTAGCGGGAGTTCAGATACGCAGTATTTT.

The V and J genes are TRBV7-9 and TRBJ1-1; no firm D call. This CDR3 comprises 11 residues. V gave up 5 bases and J gave up 7 bases, with 8 bases separating them. Germline V gene data show CDR1 as SEHNR and CDR2 as FQNEAQ (reference sequence). The CDR3 here is CASSLDFEAFF. The CDR3 DNA reads as TGTGCCAGCAGCCTAGACTTTGAAGCTTTCTTT.

The J gene is TRBJ2-7, the V gene TRBV4-1, with 7 positions matching TRBD2. Germline-derived CDR1 and CDR2 are MGHRA and YSYEKL. There are 14 residues in the CDR3. V gave up 1 base and J gave up 7 bases; unmatched junction bases: 7. The CDR3: CASSQVAGAWEQYF. The CDR3 DNA reads as TGCGCCAGCAGCCAAGTTGCGGGAGCGTGGGAGCAGTACTTC.

As to this clone: One end of the junction fails to match germline, which may point to a read error. V is TRBV27 and J is TRBJ1-1, with 11 bases identical to TRBD1. There are 16 residues in the CDR3. The germline CDR1 and CDR2 sequences are MNHEY and SMNVEV (reference sequence). The CDR3 loop is CASSSRDRGWNAEAFF. Written as DNA, the CDR3 is TGTGCCAGCAGTTCCAGGGACAGGGGGTGGAACGCTGAAGCTTTCTTT.

The genes are TRBV11-3 and TRBJ1-2; 7 bases match TRBD1. Trimming at V came to 5 bases and at J to 6 bases, leaving 6 bases not matched to a gene. This CDR3 is 13 amino acids long. Per the germline V gene, CDR1 is SGHNT and CDR2 is YENEEA. CDR3 DNA: TGTGCCAGCAGCCACGACAGGGTACATGGCTACACCTTC. It yields the protein CASSHDRVHGYTF.

This chain links TRBV10-3 with TRBJ1-2; D ambiguous. This CDR3 comprises 14 residues. From germline, CDR1 is ENHRY and CDR2 SYGVKD. The V end lost 2 bases, the J end lost 6 bases, and 13 bases lay between the germline ends. The CDR3 reads CAISEGEGTDGYTF. The CDR3, as DNA: TGTGCCATCAGTGAGGGGGAGGGCACCGATGGCTACACCTTC.

J is TRBJ2-7 and V is TRBV19, with D possibly matching TRBD1 (5 bases). CDR1 and CDR2 (germline): LNHDA, SQIVND (reference sequence). The V end lost 1 base, the J end lost 2 bases, and 12 bases lay between the germline ends. The length of the CDR3 is 15 residues. The CDR3 loop is CASSIVPGKAYEQYF. Written as DNA, the CDR3 is TGTGCCAGTAGTATAGTGCCAGGGAAGGCCTACGAGCAGTACTTC.

The chain recombines TRBV7-9 with TRBJ2-3, with D tentatively TRBD2 (5 bases). The CDR3 is made up of 14 amino acids. Germline V gene lookup returns CDR1 SEHNR and CDR2 FQNEAQ (reference sequence). Trimming stripped 1 base from V and 8 bases from J, with 13 bases between. The CDR3 DNA is TGTGCCAGCAGCTTAGATCTTCGGGGAGCTACGCAGTATTTT. This sequence encodes CASSLDLRGATQYF.

The V call is TRBV6-5, the J call TRBJ1-2; 7 positions match TRBD1. Unmatched junction bases numbered 8, after V lost 5 bases and J lost 5 bases. This CDR3 region has 14 residues. The germline V gene has CDR1 MNHEY and CDR2 SVGAGI. The CDR3 DNA reads TGTGCCAGCAGTCGGACAGGAATTTTTTATGGCTACACCTTC. Protein product: CASSRTGIFYGYTF.

The genes are TRBV4-2 and TRBJ2-2; 14 nucleotides align to TRBD2. The germline CDR1 and CDR2 sequences are LGHNA and YNFKEQ. Trimming took 0 bases from V and 3 from J; bases not matched to a gene: 12. The CDR3 contains 21 residues. The CDR3 nucleotides are TGTGCCAGCAGCCAAGATAAGGGGACTAGCGGGAGCCTGGTGTACACCGGGGAGCTGTTTTTT. The encoded protein is CASSQDKGTSGSLVYTGELFF.

This chain uses TRBV28 with TRBJ2-2, with 12 bases identical to TRBD2. Trimming removed 5 bases from V and 8 bases from J; junction bases left unmatched: 9. The CDR3 extends over 16 amino acids. CDR1 and CDR2 (germline): MDHEN, SYDVKM. CDR3 sequence (DNA): TGTGCCAGCAGTCCGACTAGCGGGAGCTTCCCTGGGGAGCTGTTTTTT. This gives the protein CASSPTSGSFPGELFF.

This chain uses TRBV28 with TRBJ1-2; D unclear. The CDR3 totals 15 residues. V was pared by 4 bases and J by 4 bases, with 16 bases between. Germline V gives CDR1 MDHEN, CDR2 SYDVKM. This chain's CDR3 is CASSYGRRLPYGYTF. The CDR3 DNA reads as TGTGCCAGCAGTTACGGGAGAAGACTGCCCTATGGCTACACCTTC.

The V and J genes are TRBV6-4 and TRBJ1-2, with D possibly being TRBD1 (5 bases). With 8 bases removed from V and 8 bases from J, the gap between germline ends came to 15 bases. The CDR3 spans 12 residues. Germline V gene lookup returns CDR1 MRHNA and CDR2 SNTAGT. The CDR3 nucleotides read TGTGCCAGCGAGGCCCCTCAGGGAGGCTACACCTTC. Translated, it gives CASEAPQGGYTF.

This chain connects TRBV28 to TRBJ2-6; possible D gene TRBD1, 6 bases. The CDR3 runs to 18 residues. In germline, CDR1 is MDHEN, CDR2 SYDVKM. The V and J ends lost 5 bases and 1 base respectively, with 18 bases between them. CDR3 sequence reads: CASSSRDISLSGANVLTF. The CDR3 DNA is TGTGCCAGCAGTAGCCGGGACATTAGTTTGTCTGGGGCCAACGTCCTGACTTTC. Together with reference TRBV28 and TRBJ2-6, the CDR3 gives the full variable domain: DVKVTQSSRYLVKRTGEKVFLECVQDMDHENMFWYRQDPGLGLRLIYFSYDVKMKEKGDIPEGYSVSREKKERFSLILESASTNQTSMYLCASSSRDISLSGANVLTFGAGSRLTVL.

The V gene is TRBV9, the J gene TRBJ2-4; 9 nucleotides match TRBD1. Germline-derived CDR1 and CDR2 are SGDLS and YYNGEE. The CDR3 runs to 18 residues. J gave up 0 bases and V 0 bases, and 7 bases lay outside the gene matches. DNA for the CDR3: TGTGCCAGCAGCGTAGGGACAGGGGAGATTCTAGCCAAAAACATTCAGTACTTC. This gives the protein CASSVGTGEILAKNIQYF.